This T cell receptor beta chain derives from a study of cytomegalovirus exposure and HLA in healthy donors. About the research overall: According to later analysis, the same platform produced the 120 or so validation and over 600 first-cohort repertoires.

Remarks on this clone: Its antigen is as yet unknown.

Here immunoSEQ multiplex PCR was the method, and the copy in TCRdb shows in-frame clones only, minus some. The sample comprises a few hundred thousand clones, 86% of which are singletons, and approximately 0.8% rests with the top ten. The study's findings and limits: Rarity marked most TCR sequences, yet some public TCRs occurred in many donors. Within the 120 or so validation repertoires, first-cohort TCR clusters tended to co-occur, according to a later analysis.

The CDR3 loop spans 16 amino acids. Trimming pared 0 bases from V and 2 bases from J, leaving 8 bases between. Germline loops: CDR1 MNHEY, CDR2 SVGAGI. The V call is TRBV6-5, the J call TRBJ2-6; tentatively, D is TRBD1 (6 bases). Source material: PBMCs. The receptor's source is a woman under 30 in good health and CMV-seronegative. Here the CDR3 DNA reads TGTGCCAGCAGTTACTCTCCAGGGGCTGGGGCCAACGTCCTGACTTTC. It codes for CASSYSPGAGANVLTF.